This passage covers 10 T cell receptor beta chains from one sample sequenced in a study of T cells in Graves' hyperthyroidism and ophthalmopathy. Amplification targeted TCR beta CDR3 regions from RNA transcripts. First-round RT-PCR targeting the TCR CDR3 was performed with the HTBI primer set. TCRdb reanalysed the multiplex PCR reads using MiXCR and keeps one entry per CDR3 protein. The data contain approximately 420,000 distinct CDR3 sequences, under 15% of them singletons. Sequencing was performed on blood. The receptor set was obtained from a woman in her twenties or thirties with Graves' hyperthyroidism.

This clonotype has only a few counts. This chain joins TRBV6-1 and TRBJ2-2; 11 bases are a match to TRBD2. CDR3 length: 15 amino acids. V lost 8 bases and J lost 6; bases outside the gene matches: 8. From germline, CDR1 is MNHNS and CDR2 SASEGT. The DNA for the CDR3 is TGTGCCAGCGGCCTTAGCGGGAGGGCCGCCGGGGAGCTGTTTTTT. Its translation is CASGLSGRAAGELFF.

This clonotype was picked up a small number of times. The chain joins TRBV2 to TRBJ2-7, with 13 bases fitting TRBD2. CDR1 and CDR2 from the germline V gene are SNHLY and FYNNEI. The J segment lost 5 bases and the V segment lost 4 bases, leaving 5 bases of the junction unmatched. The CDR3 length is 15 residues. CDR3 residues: CASSGTSGSIHEQYF. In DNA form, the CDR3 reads TGTGCCAGCAGTGGGACTAGCGGGAGTATTCACGAGCAGTACTTC.

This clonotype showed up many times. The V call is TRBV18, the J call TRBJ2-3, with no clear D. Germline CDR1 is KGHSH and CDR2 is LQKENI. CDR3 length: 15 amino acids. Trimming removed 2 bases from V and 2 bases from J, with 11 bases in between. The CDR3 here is CASSPSATDTDTQYF. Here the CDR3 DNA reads TGTGCCAGCTCACCATCGGCAACAGACACAGATACGCAGTATTTT.

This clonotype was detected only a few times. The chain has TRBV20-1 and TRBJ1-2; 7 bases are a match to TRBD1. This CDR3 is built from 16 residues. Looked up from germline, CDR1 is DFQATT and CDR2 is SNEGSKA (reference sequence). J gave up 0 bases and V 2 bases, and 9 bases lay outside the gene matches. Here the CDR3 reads CSARWDEGTANYGYTF. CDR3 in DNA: TGCAGTGCTAGATGGGACGAAGGGACAGCTAACTATGGCTACACCTTC.

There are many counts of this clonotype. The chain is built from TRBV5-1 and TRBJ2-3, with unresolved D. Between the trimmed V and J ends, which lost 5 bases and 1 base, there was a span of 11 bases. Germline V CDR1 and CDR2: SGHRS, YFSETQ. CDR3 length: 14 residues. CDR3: CASSYGAGTDTQYF. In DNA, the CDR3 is TGCGCCAGCAGTTACGGAGCCGGCACAGATACGCAGTATTTT.

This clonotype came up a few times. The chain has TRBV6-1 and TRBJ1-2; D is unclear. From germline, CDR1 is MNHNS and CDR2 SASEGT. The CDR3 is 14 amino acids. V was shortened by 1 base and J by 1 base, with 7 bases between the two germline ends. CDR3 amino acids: CASSEGVGNYGYTF. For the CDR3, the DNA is TGTGCCAGCAGTGAAGGAGTGGGTAACTATGGCTACACCTTC.

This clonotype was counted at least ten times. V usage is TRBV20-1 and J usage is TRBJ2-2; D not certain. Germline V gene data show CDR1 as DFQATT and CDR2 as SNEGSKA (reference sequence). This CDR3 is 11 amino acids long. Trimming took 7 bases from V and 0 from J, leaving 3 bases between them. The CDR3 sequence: CSVPNTGELFF. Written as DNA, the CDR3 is TGCAGTGTCCCGAACACCGGGGAGCTGTTTTTT.

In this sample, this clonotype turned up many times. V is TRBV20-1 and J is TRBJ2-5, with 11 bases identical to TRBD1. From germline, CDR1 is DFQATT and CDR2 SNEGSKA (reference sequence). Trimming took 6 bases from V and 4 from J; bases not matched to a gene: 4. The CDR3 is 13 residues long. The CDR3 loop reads CSAEGQGVETQYF. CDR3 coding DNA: TGCAGTGCAGAGGGACAGGGGGTAGAGACCCAGTACTTC.

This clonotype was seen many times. As DNA, the CDR3 is TGTGCCAGCAGCTTCCCGAGGGCTAGCGGGAGGAATGAGCAGTTCTTC. It codes for CASSFPRASGRNEQFF. The rearrangement links TRBV7-9 to TRBJ2-1; 11 bases fit TRBD2. The V gene end was trimmed by 3 bases and the J gene end by 7 bases; junction bases not matched to a gene: 8. CDR1 and CDR2 from the germline V gene are SEHNR and FQNEAQ (reference sequence). CDR3 length: 16 residues.

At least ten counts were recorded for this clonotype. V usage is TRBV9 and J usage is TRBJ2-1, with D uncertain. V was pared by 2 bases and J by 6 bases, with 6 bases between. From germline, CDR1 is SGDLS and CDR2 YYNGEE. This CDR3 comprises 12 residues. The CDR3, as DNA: TGTGCCAGCAGCGTCGTTCCCAATGAGCAGTTCTTC. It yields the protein CASSVVPNEQFF. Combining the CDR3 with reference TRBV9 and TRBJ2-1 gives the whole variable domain DSGVTQTPKHLITATGQRVTLRCSPRSGDLSVYWYQQSLDQGLQFLIQYYNGEERAKGNILERFSAQQFPDLHSELNLSSLELGDSALYFCASSVVPNEQFFGPGTRLTVL.